The rows below give T cell receptor beta chains drawn from one sample of a study of shared clonotypes between healthy human individuals. Libraries were prepared by immunoSEQ multiplex PCR; TCRdb keeps only in-frame clonotypes and omits some of them. The table has 470,000 or so clones, 81% seen once; the top ten hold approximately 12%. The sequenced sample was PBMCs. The receptors derive from a woman in her thirties or forties in good health. Some clones in this sample may be carry-over from other donors' samples. CDR3s include the opening cysteine and the closing phenylalanine or tryptophan.

v_gene | CDR3aa
TRBV7-9 | CASSPDSQETQYF
TRBV6-5 | CASSPLGQGNNEQFF
TRBV19 | CASSMNSGSSYNEQFF
TRBV28 | CASSLPGFAEAFF
TRBV27 | CASSGAGTAYEQYF
TRBV28 | CAFLGAPITRYDYSNQPQHF
TRBV18 | CASSPREGTGELFF
TRBV5-6 | CASSLVGQTSDEQYF
TRBV27 | CASSSNQDRLTPNYGYTF
TRBV5-1 | CASSLRDIRLNEQFF
TRBV18 | CASSPPLAAGQETQYF
TRBV4-3 | CASSQDWGVGYTF
TRBV9 | CASSVGHNPSGANVLTF
TRBV30 | CACPDAGETQYF
TRBV6-5 | CASRGTRDSGNTIYF
TRBV18 | CASSLGQGTNIQYF
TRBV4-1 | CASSQGTQRSSGANVLTF
TRBV27 | CASSLSIVAGGLGDTQYF
TRBV15 | CATSSTDRVKGPDTQYF
TRBV7-2 | CASSLGAGAVGEQFF
TRBV7-9 | CAIVRGSGILYEQYF
TRBV6-1 | CASREGNRGGGYGYTF
TRBV28 | CASEVDGTSGRATGELFF
TRBV27 | CASSDLFGTDTQYF
TRBV18 | CASSPNQETQYF
TRBV5-1 | CASSPTGTSGGNEQFF
TRBV27 | CASSTYTGLAMNEQYF
TRBV15 | CATSRGDRGAEAFF
TRBV7-8 | CASSPLEAGEGEQYF
TRBV7-8 | CASSPRRDLNEQYF
TRBV30 | CAWSTGGSGNTIYF
TRBV21-1 | CASQGRQFLRGNQPQHF
TRBV5-1 | CASSLSSGTSFEQFF
TRBV10-2 | CASSSWTGSNEQFF
TRBV6-5 | CAISVREQETQYF
TRBV7-2 | CASSRGLAGTGELFF
TRBV18 | CASSPQTGENEQYF
TRBV9 | CASSPRTGATGELFF
TRBV7-8 | CASSLGQTGFEQYF
TRBV28 | CASNAGGSYGYTF
TRBV5-1 | CASSPTGSNYGYTF
TRBV27 | CASSTGLAGGPNYNEQFF
TRBV28 | CASRTGFSETQYF
TRBV2 | CASSRDTNYGYTF
TRBV19 | CASSIPGMSTEAFF
TRBV2 | CASSRESGTDTQYF
TRBV5-6 | CASSLRLGIITGELFF
TRBV7-9 | CASSFRYAGTLGTDTQYF
TRBV30 | CAWTAQNYEQYF
TRBV30 | CAWRDGGNQPQHF
TRBV9 | CASSLGGGHHPEQYF